The clone carrying this TCR beta chain was recorded a few times. These data come from a study of liver allograft versus peripheral blood T cells. At the level of the study: Within transplanted livers, the T cell receptor repertoires were examined and compared against the repertoires present in the peripheral blood of liver transplant recipients.

Deletions cut 5 bases from V and 7 bases from J, with 18 bases between. Germline V gene lookup returns CDR1 MDHEN and CDR2 SYDVKM. The CDR3 loop spans 15 amino acids. TCRdb re-derived calls from the reads in MiXCR, one entry per CDR3 protein. The sample holds 8,500 to 14,000 distinct CDR3 sequences; 20% to 25% are singletons and the top ten take roughly 1.5%. The V call is TRBV28, the J call TRBJ1-3; D is unresolved. The clonotype was recovered from a human patient who had a liver transplant. Some of the T cells may derive from the graft donor. CDR3 coding DNA: TGTGCCAGCAGTATACTCGCCTCCTTCGGGAACACCATATATTTT. This codes for CASSILASFGNTIYF. Supplemented by reference TRBV28 and TRBJ1-3, the full variable domain reads DVKVTQSSRYLVKRTGEKVFLECVQDMDHENMFWYRQDPGLGLRLIYFSYDVKMKEKGDIPEGYSVSREKKERFSLILESASTNQTSMYLCASSILASFGNTIYFGEGSWLTVV.